The 21 T cell receptor beta chains below were found in one sample sequenced in a study of blood T cell repertoires in COVID-19. Profiling relied on immunoSEQ multiplex PCR, and the TCRdb table lists in-frame clones only, not all of them. The sample consists of around 340,000 clones, 75% to 90% of them appearing once. Specimen: peripheral blood. Receptors originate from an older woman with COVID-19, enrolled during active disease.

The chain recombines TRBV5-1 with TRBJ2-2; D gene unclear. The CDR3 runs to 15 residues. Germline CDR1 is SGHRS and CDR2 is YFSETQ. The V and J ends lost 4 bases and 4 bases respectively, with 14 bases between them. CDR3: CASSPPVGGTGELFF. For the CDR3, the DNA is TGCGCCAGCAGCCCCCCGGTAGGCGGCACCGGGGAGCTGTTTTTT.

The chain links TRBV5-8 to TRBJ1-2, with TRBD1 as a possible D gene (5 bases). CDR1 and CDR2 (germline): SGHTS, YDEGEE. V dropped 0 bases and J dropped 8 bases, with 11 bases sitting between them. The CDR3 spans 13 residues. CDR3 DNA sequence: TGTGCCAGCAGCTTGGTTAATCAGGGCGGCTACACCTTC. This codes for CASSLVNQGGYTF. Based on the CDR3 plus reference TRBV5-8 and TRBJ1-2, the full variable domain is EAGVTQSPTHLIKTRGQQATLRCSPISGHTSVYWYQQALGLGLQFLLWYDEGEERNRGNFPPRFSGRQFPNYSSELNVNALELEDSALYLCASSLVNQGGYTFGSGTRLTVV.

The chain uses TRBV19 and TRBJ2-7; D may be TRBD2 (6 bases). The CDR3 totals 16 residues. The V end was cut by 1 base, the J end by 2 bases, with 15 bases between. Germline V CDR1 and CDR2: LNHDA, SQIVND (reference sequence). CDR3 in amino acids: CASSIVGVGLTYEQYF. The CDR3 DNA reads as TGTGCCAGTAGTATAGTTGGAGTAGGACTAACCTACGAGCAGTACTTC.

The chain carries TRBV9 and TRBJ1-3; D is possibly TRBD1 (5 bases). This CDR3 has 16 residues. Germline V gene sequence: CDR1 SGDLS, CDR2 YYNGEE. Trimming removed 7 bases from V and 0 bases from J, with 17 bases in between. The CDR3 coding sequence is TGTGCCAGCGGCCCCGGGGGGGGTGGCTCTGGAAACACCATATATTTT. It translates to CASGPGGGGSGNTIYF.

A word on this clone: One end of the junction does not line up with germline, which may come from a read error. V is TRBV2 and J is TRBJ2-4, with 8 bases aligning to TRBD2. The germline V gene encodes CDR1 SNHLY and CDR2 FYNNEI. The CDR3 totals 13 residues. In DNA form, the CDR3 reads TGTGCCAGCAGTGAAGGATGGACGGGAGGGGTTCACTTC. It is translated as CASSEGWTGGVHF. The full variable domain, with the rest looked up from reference TRBV2 and TRBJ2-4, is EPEVTQTPSHQVTQMGQEVILRCVPISNHLYFYWYRQILGQKVEFLVSFYNNEISEKSEIFDDQFSVERPDGSNFTLKIRSTKLEDSAMYFCASSEGWTGGVHFGAGTRLSVL.

The genes are TRBV7-8 and TRBJ2-1; TRBD2 aligns across 10 bases. V lost 5 bases, J lost 8 bases, and 6 bases stayed unmatched. Germline CDR1 SGHVS, CDR2 FQNEAQ. The length of the CDR3 is 14 residues. The CDR3 sequence: CASSHRTSGDEQFF. In nucleotides, the CDR3 is TGTGCCAGCAGCCACAGGACTAGCGGCGATGAGCAGTTCTTC.

V gene TRBV27 combines with J gene TRBJ1-5; a weak D match, TRBD1 (6 bases). CDR3 size: 14 residues. CDR1 is MNHEY and CDR2 is SMNVEV in the germline V gene (reference sequence). V was clipped by 3 bases and J by 3 bases, with 9 bases between them. The chain's CDR3 is CASSLGANNQPQHF. As DNA, the CDR3 is TGTGCCAGCAGTTTGGGGGCAAACAATCAGCCCCAGCATTTT.

This rearrangement joins TRBV7-8 to TRBJ1-5, with D tentatively TRBD1 (5 bases). Trimming pared 0 bases from V and 5 bases from J, leaving 14 bases between. The CDR3 is 16 amino acids. Germline loops: CDR1 SGHVS, CDR2 FQNEAQ. In DNA, the CDR3 is TGTGCCAGCAGCTTAGCGAGGGAGGGGAATTATCAGCCCCAGCATTTT. Its translation is CASSLAREGNYQPQHF.

CDR3 loop: CATSDPSLAGENNEQFF. Written as DNA, the CDR3 is TGTGCCACCAGTGATCCTTCCCTAGCGGGGGAAAACAATGAGCAGTTCTTC. The J gene is TRBJ2-1, the V gene TRBV24-1; TRBD2 matches 10 bases. The germline gives CDR1 KGHDR, CDR2 SFDVKD. This CDR3 region has 17 residues. J gave up 5 bases and V 3 bases, and 9 bases lay outside the gene matches.

V and J are TRBV19 and TRBJ2-5; TRBD1 is a possible D gene (6 bases). The V end was cut by 5 bases, the J end by 0 bases, with 10 bases between. CDR1 is LNHDA and CDR2 is SQIVND in the germline V gene (reference sequence). This CDR3 comprises 14 residues. This CDR3 reads CASSRYRDQETQYF. CDR3 sequence (DNA): TGTGCCAGTAGTCGGTACAGGGACCAAGAGACCCAGTACTTC.

This clone has only one observation. The rearrangement uses TRBV7-9 and TRBJ2-1; 10 nucleotides line up with TRBD2. Germline CDR1 reads SEHNR; CDR2 reads FQNEAQ (reference sequence). V was clipped by 6 bases and J by 6 bases; unmatched bases: 11. The CDR3 runs 16 residues. CDR3 sequence: CASRPPGLAKFNEQFF. The CDR3 coding sequence is TGTGCCAGCAGACCGCCGGGACTAGCGAAATTCAATGAGCAGTTCTTC.

The chain combines TRBV4-1 with TRBJ2-7; 14 bases agree with TRBD2. CDR1 is MGHRA, CDR2 YSYEKL, per germline. This CDR3 has 14 residues. With V trimmed by 7 bases and J by 7 bases, 6 bases remained unmatched. The CDR3 DNA is TGCGCCAGCACCGGACTAGCGGGGGGAGGTGAGCAGTACTTC. It is translated as CASTGLAGGGEQYF.

The rearrangement uses TRBV2 and TRBJ2-2, with 8 positions matching TRBD1. The CDR3 sequence is 16 residues long. Germline V gene sequence: CDR1 SNHLY, CDR2 FYNNEI. With 5 bases clipped from V and 5 bases from J, the junction kept 10 bases outside the gene matches. For the CDR3, the DNA is TGTGCCAGCAGTTCTCCCCAGGGGGCCGGGACCGGGGAGCTGTTTTTT. It codes for CASSSPQGAGTGELFF. Full variable domain (rest looked up from reference TRBV2 and TRBJ2-2): EPEVTQTPSHQVTQMGQEVILRCVPISNHLYFYWYRQILGQKVEFLVSFYNNEISEKSEIFDDQFSVERPDGSNFTLKIRSTKLEDSAMYFCASSSPQGAGTGELFFGEGSRLTVL.

The chain recombines TRBV13 with TRBJ1-1; the D gene is possibly TRBD1 (6 bases). Germline V gene lookup returns CDR1 PRHDT and CDR2 FYEKMQ (reference sequence). The ends were cut back, 5 bases at V and 1 base at J, with 20 bases in the middle. This CDR3 contains 17 residues. The CDR3 loop reads CASSHLPGDPRNTEAFF. Here the CDR3 DNA reads TGTGCCAGCAGCCATCTTCCAGGGGATCCAAGGAACACTGAAGCTTTCTTT.

The chain uses TRBV27 and TRBJ1-5, with D possibly being TRBD1 (5 bases). Germline V gene lookup returns CDR1 MNHEY and CDR2 SMNVEV (reference sequence). The CDR3 is 14 amino acids. V lost 2 bases to trimming and J lost 5 bases, with 10 bases between them. CDR3 residues: CASSLGRGDQPQHF. The CDR3 coding sequence is TGTGCCAGCAGTTTAGGTCGGGGGGATCAGCCCCAGCATTTT.

There are many counts of this clone. The chain links TRBV9 to TRBJ1-5; D is perhaps TRBD1 (6 bases). Trimming took off 3 bases at V and 0 bases at J, with 16 bases between the two ends. Per germline, CDR1 SGDLS and CDR2 YYNGEE. The CDR3 runs to 17 residues. CDR3 nucleotide sequence: TGTGCCAGCAGCGCCAGCACAGGGCCCTATAGCAATCAGCCCCAGCATTTT. This sequence encodes CASSASTGPYSNQPQHF.

CDR3 region: CASSPGTGGAFF. As DNA, the CDR3 is TGTGCCAGCAGTCCTGGGACAGGAGGGGCTTTCTTT. V usage is TRBV7-3 and J usage is TRBJ1-1, with 8 positions matching TRBD1. Germline values: CDR1 SGHTA, CDR2 FQGTGA. The J segment lost 11 bases and the V segment lost 6 bases, leaving 8 bases of the junction unmatched. The CDR3 is 12 amino acids.

The chain couples TRBV6-5 to TRBJ1-1; D gene unclear. The CDR3 length is 15 residues. Trimming took 0 bases from V and 2 from J, leaving 10 bases between them. Germline V CDR1 and CDR2: MNHEY, SVGAGI. CDR3 coding DNA: TGTGCCAGCAGTTACTCGGCCAATCGTAACACTGAAGCTTTCTTT. Residues: CASSYSANRNTEAFF.

V gene TRBV19 combines with J gene TRBJ2-2; 9 bases align to TRBD1. This CDR3 is built from 17 residues. Germline V gene data show CDR1 as LNHDA and CDR2 as SQIVND (reference sequence). Unmatched junction bases numbered 12, after V lost 5 bases and J lost 5 bases. In nucleotides, the CDR3 is TGTGCCAGTAGTCTAAACCGGGACAGGGCTTTAACCGGGGAGCTGTTTTTT. Amino acids: CASSLNRDRALTGELFF. The full variable domain, rest sourced from reference TRBV19 and TRBJ2-2, is DGGITQSPKYLFRKEGQNVTLSCEQNLNHDAMYWYRQDPGQGLRLIYYSQIVNDFQKGDIAEGYSVSREKKESFPLTVTSAQKNPTAFYLCASSLNRDRALTGELFFGEGSRLTVL.

The rearrangement joins TRBV3-1 (or the pseudogene TRBV3-2) to TRBJ2-2; TRBD2 aligns across 14 bases. The V gene's germline CDR1 is LGHDT and CDR2 YNNKEL (reference sequence). This CDR3 spans 15 amino acids. The V gene end was trimmed by 8 bases and the J gene end by 6 bases; junction bases not matched to a gene: 5. The DNA of the CDR3 is TGTGCCAGCTCAGGACTAGCGGGGGGCCCCGGGGAGCTGTTTTTT. Translating gives CASSGLAGGPGELFF.

The CDR3 region has the DNA TGTGCCAGTAGTACTTACACAGGGGAGGTCACTGAAGCTTTCTTT. It specifies CASSTYTGEVTEAFF. The chain links TRBV19 to TRBJ1-1; 7 positions match TRBD1. This CDR3 spans 15 amino acids. Germline V CDR1 and CDR2: LNHDA, SQIVND (reference sequence). Trimming removed 4 bases from V and 4 bases from J; junction bases left unmatched: 9.